This T cell receptor beta chain was recovered during a study of T cell changes during pregnancy in multiple sclerosis. CDR3 length: 18 amino acids. Clones were read by immunoSEQ multiplex PCR, and TCRdb kept only the in-frame ones, dropping some. The repertoire includes about 30,000 clones, around 90% of them detected once, and 4.5% sits in the top ten. This receptor was taken from a female donor in good health, enrolled as a control in a pregnancy study. The V and J genes are TRBV12-2 and TRBJ2-1; no check of the table's D call, TRBD2, against the DNA was made. TRBV12-2 is a pseudogene locus. The material was peripheral blood, obtained in the second trimester of pregnancy. The CDR3 DNA reads TGTGCAAGTCGCTTAGTGTGGGTAAGGAGCGGGAGTCACAATGAGCAGTTCTTC. Translation: CASRLVWVRSGSHNEQFF.